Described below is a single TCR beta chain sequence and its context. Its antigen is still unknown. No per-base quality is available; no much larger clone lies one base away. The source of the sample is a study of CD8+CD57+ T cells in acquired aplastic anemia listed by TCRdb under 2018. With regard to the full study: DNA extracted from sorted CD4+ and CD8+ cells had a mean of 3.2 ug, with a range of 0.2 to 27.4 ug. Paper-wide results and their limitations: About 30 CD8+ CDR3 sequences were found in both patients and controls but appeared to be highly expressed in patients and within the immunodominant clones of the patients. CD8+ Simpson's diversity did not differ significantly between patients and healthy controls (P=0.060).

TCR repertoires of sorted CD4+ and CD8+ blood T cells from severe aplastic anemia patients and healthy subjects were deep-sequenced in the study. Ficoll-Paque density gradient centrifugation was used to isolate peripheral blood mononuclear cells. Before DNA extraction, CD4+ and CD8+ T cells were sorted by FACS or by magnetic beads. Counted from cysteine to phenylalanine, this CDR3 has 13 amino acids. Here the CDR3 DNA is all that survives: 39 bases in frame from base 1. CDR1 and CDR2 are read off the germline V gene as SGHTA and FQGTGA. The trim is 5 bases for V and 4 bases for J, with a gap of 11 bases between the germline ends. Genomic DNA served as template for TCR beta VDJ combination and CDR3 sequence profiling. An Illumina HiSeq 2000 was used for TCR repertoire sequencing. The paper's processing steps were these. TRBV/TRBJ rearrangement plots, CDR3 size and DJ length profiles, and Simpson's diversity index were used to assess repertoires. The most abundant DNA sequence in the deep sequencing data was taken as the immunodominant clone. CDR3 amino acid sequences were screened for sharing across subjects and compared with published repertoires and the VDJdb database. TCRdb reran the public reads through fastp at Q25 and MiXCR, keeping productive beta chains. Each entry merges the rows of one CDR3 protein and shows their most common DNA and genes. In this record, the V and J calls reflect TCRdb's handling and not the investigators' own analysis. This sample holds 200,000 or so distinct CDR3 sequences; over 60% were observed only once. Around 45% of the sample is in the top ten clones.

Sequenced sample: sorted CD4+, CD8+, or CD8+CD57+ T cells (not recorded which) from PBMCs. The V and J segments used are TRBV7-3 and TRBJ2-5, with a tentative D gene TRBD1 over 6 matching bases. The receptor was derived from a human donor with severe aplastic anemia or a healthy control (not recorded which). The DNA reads TGTGCCAGCAGCAAAGAACAGGGAGAGACCCAGTACTTC. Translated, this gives CASSKEQGETQYF.